This entry is about one T cell receptor (beta chain). Under the authors' procedure: Reference gene primer amplification gave estimated nucleated cell counts. Profiled with immunoSEQ multiplex PCR; TCRdb holds only in-frame clones, not every one. The DNA gave D and trimming, while V, J and clone size come from that table. The table has over 80,000 clones, more than 70% seen once. The sample belongs to a study of blood T cell repertoires in COVID-19. Turning to the study itself: COVID-19 samples from acute and convalescent phases originated in the United States, Italy and Spain. The analysed material was cDNA or gDNA that came from T cells, B-cell-depleted T cells, or PBMCs.

This TCR came from a human donor in a cohort sampled during active COVID-19. The sample consisted of peripheral blood.

In DNA, the CDR3 is TGCGCCAGCAGCCAAGAGTTTTCAGTGGGCAATCAGCCCCAGCATTTT. This codes for CASSQEFSVGNQPQHF. The V and J genes are TRBV4-1 and TRBJ1-5, with no clear D. The germline V and J ends were trimmed by 0 bases and 2 bases, with 11 bases remaining between them. Germline CDR1 MGHRA, CDR2 YSYEKL. The CDR3 runs to 16 residues.